This T cell receptor beta chain emerged from a study of T cell repertoires in cytomegalovirus infection. Background on the study: Indications came from public TCR beta signatures; they pointed to CMV infection and to a matching HLA type.

The CDR3 is made up of 17 amino acids. Looked up from germline, CDR1 is SNHLY and CDR2 is FYNNEI. The germline V and J ends were trimmed by 6 bases and 4 bases, with 22 bases remaining between them. Study conclusions and caveats: Cumulated frequencies of public TCR beta families served to identify carriers of CMV plus the relevant HLA. Clonotypes of TCR beta that were HLA-C-restricted and CMV-specific dominated the ex vivo response.

In TCRdb, the reads were re-called with MiXCR into one record per CDR3 protein. The profile shows under 250,000 distinct CDR3 sequences, roughly 6.5% of them singletons. This clonotype was detected many times. The antigen remains unidentified. The receptor comes from a human donor in good health (CMV status not recorded). Some clones in this sample may be carry-over from other donors' samples. Sequencing was carried out using PBMCs. This chain joins TRBV2 and TRBJ1-5; D not certain. The CDR3 nucleotides read TGTGCCAGCAGCCCTACGACAAGTAGGGTCCTTAATCAGCCCCAGCATTTT. This encodes CASSPTTSRVLNQPQHF.